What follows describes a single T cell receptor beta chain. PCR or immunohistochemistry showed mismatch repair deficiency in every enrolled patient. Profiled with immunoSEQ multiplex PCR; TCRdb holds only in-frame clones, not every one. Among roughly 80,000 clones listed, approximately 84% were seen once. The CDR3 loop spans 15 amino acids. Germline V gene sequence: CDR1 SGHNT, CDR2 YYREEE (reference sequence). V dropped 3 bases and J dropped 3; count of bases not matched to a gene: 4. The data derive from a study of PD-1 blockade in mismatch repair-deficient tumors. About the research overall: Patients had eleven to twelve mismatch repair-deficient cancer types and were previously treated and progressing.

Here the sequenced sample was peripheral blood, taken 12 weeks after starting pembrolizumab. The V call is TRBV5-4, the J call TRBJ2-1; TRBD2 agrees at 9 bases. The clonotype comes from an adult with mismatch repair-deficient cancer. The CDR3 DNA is TGTGCCAGCAGCTCGGGACTAGCTCTCTACAATGAGCAGTTCTTC. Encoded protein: CASSSGLALYNEQFF. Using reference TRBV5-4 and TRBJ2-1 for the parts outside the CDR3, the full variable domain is ETGVTQSPTHLIKTRGQQVTLRCSSQSGHNTVSWYQQALGQGPQFIFQYYREEENGRGNFPPRFSGLQFPNYSSELNVNALELDDSALYLCASSSGLALYNEQFFGPGTRLTVL.